Following are 27 T cell receptor beta chains from one sample sequenced in a study of OX40 agonist ivuxolimab in advanced cancers. Clones were sequenced by immunoSEQ multiplex PCR, and TCRdb holds only the in-frame ones, with some missing. The table includes 77,000 or so clones, approximately 85% detected once. Sequencing was performed on CD4+ or CD8+ T cells sorted from blood, taken in a trial of the OX40 agonist ivuxolimab. Receptors originate from an adult with an advanced solid tumor such as melanoma, head and neck, liver or kidney cancer.

This clone was seen just once. The CDR3 DNA is TGTGCCAGCAGTGATGGCGGCACGGACACTGAAGCTTTCTTT. Its translation: CASSDGGTDTEAFF. This chain connects TRBV2 to TRBJ1-1; D is unclear. The length of the CDR3 is 14 residues. Germline-derived CDR1 and CDR2 are SNHLY and FYNNEI. Trimming removed 3 bases from V and 3 bases from J, with 11 bases in between.

A word on this clone: A junction boundary mismatches the germline segment, possibly from a read error. For the CDR3, the DNA is TGTACCTGGAGAGGTGCACTGGGCGGGACAGGGGACTTC. It is translated as CTWRGALGGTGDF. The rearrangement uses TRBV30 and TRBJ2-7, with TRBD1 matching over 10 bases. The length of the CDR3 is 13 residues. CDR1 and CDR2 (germline): GTSNPN, SVGIG (reference sequence).

This clone was picked up a small number of times. V usage is TRBV10-3 and J usage is TRBJ2-7; D may be TRBD1 (5 bases). Germline V gives CDR1 ENHRY, CDR2 SYGVKD. The CDR3 is made up of 15 amino acids. The ends were cut back, 7 bases at V and 2 bases at J, with 18 bases in the middle. CDR3 sequence reads: CAITKTAFRTYEQYF. For the CDR3, the DNA is TGTGCCATCACCAAGACAGCTTTCCGGACCTACGAGCAGTACTTC.

There are a few counts of this clone. V is TRBV25-1 and J is TRBJ1-1; D ambiguous. The germline V and J ends were trimmed by 6 bases and 8 bases, with 13 bases remaining between them. Germline V lookup: CDR1 MGHDK, CDR2 SYGVNS. This CDR3 spans 12 amino acids. The CDR3 DNA reads as TGTGCCAGCAGGGACGGACGGATCGAAGCTTTCTTT. It codes for CASRDGRIEAFF.

The chain carries TRBV7-2 and TRBJ2-7; 9 bases match TRBD2. CDR1 is SGHTA, CDR2 FQGNSA, per germline. V lost 4 bases to trimming and J lost 6 bases; unmatched junction nucleotides: 22. The CDR3 extends over 19 amino acids. The CDR3 DNA reads as TGTGCCAGCAGCTCTAAGGGTTGGATCGTAGCGGGAGTACCGAGCGAGCAGTACTTC. It encodes CASSSKGWIVAGVPSEQYF.

CDR3 residues: CASSSYLGREQYF. CDR3 DNA: TGTGCCAGCAGCTCCTACCTGGGGCGCGAGCAGTACTTC. The gene calls are TRBV25-1 and TRBJ2-7; D perhaps matches TRBD1 (5 bases). V shed 6 bases and J shed 6 bases, with 15 bases lying between them. Looked up from germline, CDR1 is MGHDK and CDR2 is SYGVNS. The CDR3 is made up of 13 amino acids.

The chain employs TRBV19 and TRBJ2-6, with D maybe TRBD2 (5 bases). Germline CDR1 and CDR2: LNHDA and SQIVND (reference sequence). The CDR3 spans 15 residues. V gave up 4 bases and J gave up 2 bases, with 9 bases separating them. Written as DNA, the CDR3 is TGTGCCAGTAGTACGAGGGTTACTGGGGCCAACGTCCTGACTTTC. It yields the protein CASSTRVTGANVLTF.

The chain links TRBV15 to TRBJ2-2, with D possibly being TRBD2 (5 bases). Trimming pared 0 bases from V and 5 bases from J, leaving 10 bases between. CDR1 and CDR2 (germline): LNHNV, YYDKDF (reference sequence). This CDR3 comprises 15 residues. This chain's CDR3 is CATSRDSRRTGELFF. CDR3 DNA sequence: TGTGCCACCAGCAGAGACAGCCGGAGGACCGGGGAGCTGTTTTTT.

The chain uses TRBV6-5 and TRBJ2-1; TRBD2 aligns across 8 bases. Germline CDR1 and CDR2: MNHEY and SVGAGI. This CDR3 is built from 14 residues. V gave up 6 bases and J gave up 5 bases; unmatched junction bases: 6. The CDR3 DNA reads as TGTGCCAGCAGCCGACTAGCGAAGGACAATGAGCAGTTCTTC. This codes for CASSRLAKDNEQFF.

V gene TRBV18 combines with J gene TRBJ1-1; D gene unclear. The V gene lost 4 bases and the J gene lost 2 bases, with 8 bases spanning the gap. CDR3 length: 13 residues. CDR1 and CDR2 (germline): KGHSH, LQKENI. The CDR3, as DNA: TGTGCCAGCTCACAGGGCGTTAACACTGAAGCTTTCTTT. Residues: CASSQGVNTEAFF.

V is TRBV2 and J is TRBJ1-1; TRBD1 matches 9 bases. This CDR3 has 15 residues. The V segment lost 6 bases and the J segment 4 bases; nucleotides outside the gene matches: 9. Germline CDR1 SNHLY, CDR2 FYNNEI. In nucleotides, the CDR3 is TGTGCCAGCAGGGTTTCACAGGGGGCCCCCACTGAAGCTTTCTTT. Its translation: CASRVSQGAPTEAFF.

This clone was seen once. The chain employs TRBV6-5 and TRBJ2-7; weak D call: TRBD2 (6 bases). The V gene's germline CDR1 is MNHEY and CDR2 SVGAGI. The CDR3 totals 15 residues. Trimming cost V 6 bases and J 1 base, with 16 bases left between them. DNA of the CDR3: TGTGCCAGCAGGATCGGGAGAGAAGGATCCTACGAGCAGTACTTC. Translated: CASRIGREGSYEQYF.

The chain links TRBV6-1 to TRBJ1-1, with D possibly being TRBD1 (5 bases). CDR3 length: 15 residues. With 0 bases removed from V and 1 base from J, the gap between germline ends came to 9 bases. Germline-derived CDR1 and CDR2 are MNHNS and SASEGT. The CDR3 protein is CASSEAGRANTEAFF. The CDR3 DNA reads TGTGCCAGCAGTGAAGCGGGCAGGGCGAACACTGAAGCTTTCTTT.

The chain employs TRBV2 and TRBJ1-4; a possible D gene is TRBD1 (6 bases). This CDR3 has 14 amino acids. The V end lost 11 bases, the J end lost 10 bases, and 23 bases lay between the germline ends. Germline values: CDR1 SNHLY, CDR2 FYNNEI. The CDR3 bases are TGTGCCGGGGCCCTAGGGACACCGGGCGGAAAACTGTTTTTT. Translation gives CAGALGTPGGKLFF.

The V and J genes are TRBV5-8 and TRBJ2-3; 9 positions agree with TRBD2. Germline CDR1 SGHTS, CDR2 YDEGEE. Trimming cost V 1 base and J 0 bases; bases outside gene matches: 6. CDR3 length: 17 amino acids. CDR3 sequence reads: CASSLWLAGISTDTQYF. CDR3 DNA: TGTGCCAGCAGCTTGTGGCTAGCGGGGATTAGCACAGATACGCAGTATTTT.

This chain joins TRBV9 and TRBJ1-3; TRBD1 matches at 9 bases. The CDR3 covers 16 residues. In germline, CDR1 is SGDLS, CDR2 YYNGEE. The J segment lost 0 bases and the V segment lost 4 bases, leaving 5 bases of the junction unmatched. In DNA form, the CDR3 reads TGTGCCAGCAGCATACAGGGGGCTCTCTCTGGAAACACCATATATTTT. It specifies CASSIQGALSGNTIYF.

V and J are TRBV7-9 and TRBJ1-4, with D maybe TRBD1 (5 bases). Trimming took off 1 base at V and 11 bases at J, with 11 bases between the two ends. CDR1 and CDR2 (germline): SEHNR, FQNEAQ (reference sequence). The CDR3 contains 13 residues. The CDR3 here is CASSLETGGKLFF. CDR3 in DNA: TGTGCCAGCAGCTTAGAGACCGGGGGGAAACTGTTTTTT.

The rearrangement joins TRBV28 to TRBJ2-7, with D perhaps TRBD1 or TRBD2 (5 bases each). This CDR3 has 15 amino acids. Trimming removed 2 bases at V and 2 bases at J, with 13 bases between. The V gene's germline CDR1 is MDHEN and CDR2 SYDVKM. In DNA, the CDR3 is TGTGCCAGCAGTTTAGGGCGGGCAGGGCCCTACGAGCAGTACTTC. This sequence encodes CASSLGRAGPYEQYF.

The chain has TRBV11-3 and TRBJ1-1, with D hard to call. Germline-derived CDR1 and CDR2 are SGHNT and YENEEA. The CDR3 runs to 13 residues. The V gene lost 4 bases and the J gene lost 0 bases, with 6 bases spanning the gap. The CDR3 nucleotides read TGTGCCAGCAGCTCAGAACTGAACACTGAAGCTTTCTTT. The encoded protein is CASSSELNTEAFF.

The chain joins TRBV4-3 to TRBJ1-3; 9 bases are a match to TRBD1. This CDR3 has 16 amino acids. Germline-derived CDR1 and CDR2 are LGHNA and YSLEER. Trimming removed 3 bases from V and 2 bases from J; junction bases left unmatched: 5. The CDR3 DNA reads as TGCGCCAGCAGCCATTCACAGGGGGCGGCTGGAAACACCATATATTTT. Protein product: CASSHSQGAAGNTIYF.

This chain connects TRBV7-9 to TRBJ2-2; D remains unclear. Germline CDR1 reads SEHNR; CDR2 reads FQNEAQ (reference sequence). The CDR3 sequence is 13 residues long. V lost 5 bases and J lost 7, with 11 bases in between. CDR3 sequence reads: CASSTQGGGELFF. The CDR3 bases are TGTGCCAGCAGCACCCAAGGCGGCGGGGAGCTGTTTTTT.

The V and J genes are TRBV27 and TRBJ1-5; possible D gene TRBD1, 6 bases. Germline loops: CDR1 MNHEY, CDR2 SMNVEV (reference sequence). Trimming cost V 6 bases and J 6 bases, with 9 bases left between them. The CDR3 is made up of 12 amino acids. Here the CDR3 DNA reads TGTGCCAGCAGAGGGGGAGGTCAGCCCCAGCATTTT. It encodes CASRGGGQPQHF.

CDR3 sequence: CAWRVTGGRTGELFF. The CDR3 DNA reads TGTGCCTGGAGGGTGACAGGGGGCCGGACCGGGGAGCTGTTTTTT. The rearrangement joins TRBV30 to TRBJ2-2; TRBD1 matches 10 bases. Trimming at V came to 3 bases and at J to 5 bases, leaving 6 bases not matched to a gene. Germline loops: CDR1 GTSNPN, CDR2 SVGIG (reference sequence). The CDR3 extends over 15 amino acids. The full variable domain, its missing parts supplied by reference TRBV30 and TRBJ2-2, is SQTIHQWPATLVQPVGSPLSLECTVEGTSNPNLYWYRQAAGRGLQLLFYSVGIGQISSEVPQNLSASRPQDRQFILSSKKLLLSDSGFYLCAWRVTGGRTGELFFGEGSRLTVL.

This chain joins TRBV28 and TRBJ1-6, with D perhaps TRBD1 (6 bases). The CDR3 is made up of 13 amino acids. Germline CDR1 reads MDHEN; CDR2 reads SYDVKM. The germline V and J ends were trimmed by 10 bases and 7 bases, with 14 bases remaining between them. CDR3 in amino acids: CANRERLNSPLHF. In DNA, the CDR3 is TGTGCCAACAGGGAGAGGCTAAATTCACCCCTCCACTTT.

The V and J genes are TRBV7-2 and TRBJ2-3, with 14 bases matching TRBD2. This CDR3 region has 17 residues. Germline assignment: CDR1 SGHTA and CDR2 FQGNSA. The V segment lost 4 bases and the J segment 6 bases; nucleotides outside the gene matches: 9. CDR3 sequence (DNA): TGTGCCAGCAGCTCAGGACTAGCGGGGGGTTTTTCCGATACGCAGTATTTT. Its translation is CASSSGLAGGFSDTQYF. Combining the CDR3 with reference TRBV7-2 and TRBJ2-3 gives the whole variable domain GAGVSQSPSNKVTEKGKDVELRCDPISGHTALYWYRQSLGQGLEFLIYFQGNSAPDKSGLPSDRFSAERTGGSVSTLTIQRTQQEDSAVYLCASSSGLAGGFSDTQYFGPGTRLTVL.

CDR3 sequence: CASSLMTGRVTEAFF. DNA for the CDR3: TGTGCCAGCAGCTTGATGACAGGGAGGGTTACTGAAGCTTTCTTT. The chain combines TRBV5-4 with TRBJ1-1; 7 bases map to TRBD1. Germline values: CDR1 SGHNT, CDR2 YYREEE (reference sequence). CDR3 length equals 15 residues. V lost 1 base, J lost 5 bases, and 8 bases stayed unmatched.

The chain joins TRBV5-1 to TRBJ1-1, with unresolved D. The V and J ends lost 1 base and 1 base respectively, with 8 bases between them. This CDR3 is built from 14 residues. The germline gives CDR1 SGHRS, CDR2 YFSETQ. The CDR3 sequence: CASSLLTTNTEAFF. CDR3 DNA sequence: TGCGCCAGCAGCTTGTTGACAACGAACACTGAAGCTTTCTTT. Together with reference TRBV5-1 and TRBJ1-1, the CDR3 gives the full variable domain: KAGVTQTPRYLIKTRGQQVTLSCSPISGHRSVSWYQQTPGQGLQFLFEYFSETQRNKGNFPGRFSGRQFSNSRSEMNVSTLELGDSALYLCASSLLTTNTEAFFGQGTRLTVV.